The present T cell receptor (beta chain) was sequenced within a study of blood T cell repertoires in COVID-19. Across the whole study: The analysed material was cDNA or gDNA that came from T cells, B-cell-depleted T cells, or PBMCs.

CDR1 SGHRS and CDR2 YFSETQ come from the germline V gene. V dropped 4 bases and J dropped 0 bases, with 11 bases sitting between them. CDR3 length: 15 residues. Sequenced by immunoSEQ multiplex PCR; TCRdb stores in-frame clones only, minus some. The sample contains some 100,000 clones, around 90% of which appear only once. This clonotype originated in a woman aged 55-75 years with acute or convalescent COVID-19. The chain joins TRBV5-1 to TRBJ2-1; maybe TRBD2 (6 bases). Input material: peripheral blood. CDR3 coding DNA: TGCGCCAGCAGCATGGACGGGAGCTCCTACAATGAGCAGTTCTTC. Amino acids: CASSMDGSSYNEQFF. Variable domain in full (rest from reference TRBV5-1 and TRBJ2-1): KAGVTQTPRYLIKTRGQQVTLSCSPISGHRSVSWYQQTPGQGLQFLFEYFSETQRNKGNFPGRFSGRQFSNSRSEMNVSTLELGDSALYLCASSMDGSSYNEQFFGPGTRLTVL.